The entry below gives a single T cell receptor (beta chain) sequence along with its context. Sequenced by immunoSEQ multiplex PCR; TCRdb stores in-frame clones only, minus some. This table holds around 230,000 clones, around 83% found once. These data originate in a study of blood T cell repertoires in COVID-19. This CDR3 region has 16 residues. Germline CDR1 MNHEY, CDR2 SVGAGI. V shed 3 bases, J shed 8 bases, and the junction held 13 bases outside the gene matches. This chain connects TRBV6-5 to TRBJ2-5; TRBD1 matches 9 bases. The receptor was derived from a woman aged 55-69 years with active or convalescent COVID-19. The sequenced sample was peripheral blood. The CDR3 DNA reads TGTGCCAGCAGTTATTCCGGGACAGGGAAGGGGAGAACCCAGTACTTC. It translates to CASSYSGTGKGRTQYF.